Presented here are 20 T cell receptor beta chains from one specimen sequenced in a study of blood T cell repertoires in COVID-19. This table comes from immunoSEQ multiplex PCR, and its TCRdb copy is limited to in-frame clones, with some not included. The top ten clones hold around 1.9% of a sample with roughly 500,000 clones, 88% of them seen once. Sequences were obtained from PBMCs or T cells enriched from blood (not recorded which). These receptors came from a woman between 40 and 50 years old who had recovered from COVID-19.

This sequence joins TRBV7-6 and TRBJ2-1, with 14 bases fitting TRBD2. Germline CDR1 and CDR2: SGHVS and FNYEAQ. The CDR3 has 15 amino acids. V trimming: 5 bases; J trimming: 9 bases; junction bases outside the gene matches: 6. The CDR3 is CASSPGLAGEREQFF. Here the CDR3 DNA reads TGTGCCAGCAGCCCGGGACTAGCGGGAGAGCGTGAGCAGTTCTTC.

The chain employs TRBV4-3 and TRBJ1-1; D unresolved. Trimming removed 4 bases from V and 3 bases from J, with 12 bases in between. This CDR3 is 14 amino acids long. Germline V gene data show CDR1 as LGHNA and CDR2 as YSLEER. The DNA for the CDR3 is TGCGCCAGCAGCCCGTCGCTCGGGTACACTGAAGCTTTCTTT. Protein sequence: CASSPSLGYTEAFF.

The chain combines TRBV6-2 or TRBV6-3 with TRBJ1-2; perhaps TRBD1 as D (6 bases). The CDR3 runs 14 residues. Germline V CDR1 and CDR2: MNHEY, SVGEGT. V was shortened by 2 bases and J by 3 bases, with 10 bases between the two germline ends. Here the CDR3 reads CASSYRTVYYGYTF. CDR3 sequence (DNA): TGTGCCAGCAGTTACCGGACAGTCTACTATGGCTACACCTTC.

The chain employs TRBV9 and TRBJ2-2; 8 nucleotides agree with TRBD2. Germline V gene lookup returns CDR1 SGDLS and CDR2 YYNGEE. The CDR3 totals 20 residues. With V trimmed by 6 bases and J by 2 bases, 21 bases remained unmatched. The chain's CDR3 is CASTVFSQISGMRNTGELFF. Written as DNA, the CDR3 is TGTGCCAGCACCGTCTTTTCCCAAATTAGCGGGATGCGAAACACCGGGGAGCTGTTTTTT.

The J gene is TRBJ2-7, the V gene TRBV12-3 or TRBV12-4, with D uncertain. Trimming left V 5 bases short and J 3 bases short, with 11 bases between. CDR3 length: 13 residues. The CDR3 reads CASSQGEYYEQYF. The CDR3 DNA sequence: TGTGCCAGCAGTCAAGGAGAATACTACGAGCAGTACTTC.

V gene TRBV7-9 combines with J gene TRBJ1-3; tentatively, D is TRBD1 (5 bases). CDR1 is SEHNR, CDR2 FQNEAQ, per germline (reference sequence). The length of the CDR3 is 15 residues. Trimming left V 5 bases short and J 0 bases short, with 11 bases between. The CDR3 DNA sequence: TGTGCCAGCAGCCCGGGGGGGGGCTCTGGAAACACCATATATTTT. The encoded protein is CASSPGGGSGNTIYF.

The V gene is TRBV30, the J gene TRBJ1-1; 7 bases line up with TRBD1. With 3 bases clipped from V and 4 bases from J, the junction kept 14 bases outside the gene matches. Looked up from germline, CDR1 is GTSNPN and CDR2 is SVGIG (reference sequence). The CDR3 spans 16 residues. In DNA form, the CDR3 reads TGTGCCTGGAGGGAGGGGGCATTGGGGATTGGCACTGAAGCTTTCTTT. This gives the protein CAWREGALGIGTEAFF. Complete variable domain (other parts from reference TRBV30 and TRBJ1-1): SQTIHQWPATLVQPVGSPLSLECTVEGTSNPNLYWYRQAAGRGLQLLFYSVGIGQISSEVPQNLSASRPQDRQFILSSKKLLLSDSGFYLCAWREGALGIGTEAFFGQGTRLTVV.

J is TRBJ2-7 and V is TRBV6-1; D possibly corresponds to TRBD2 (7 bases). The CDR3 has 15 amino acids. V was clipped by 3 bases and J by 5 bases, with 17 bases between them. Germline V lookup: CDR1 MNHNS, CDR2 SASEGT. CDR3 coding DNA: TGTGCCAGCAGTGATTGGAGGGGGGGCTTGGACGAGCAGTACTTC. Translation gives CASSDWRGGLDEQYF.

The chain joins TRBV20-1 to TRBJ2-1; the D gene is possibly TRBD2 (5 bases). Germline CDR1 reads DFQATT; CDR2 reads SNEGSKA (reference sequence). This CDR3 is built from 11 residues. CDR3 bases: TGCGCTAAGGGAGTTTACAATGAGCAGTTCTTC. This translates into CAKGVYNEQFF.

This clone was counted once. The chain links TRBV7-9 to TRBJ2-7; no definite D call. This CDR3 is built from 17 residues. V gave up 1 base and J gave up 0 bases, with 16 bases separating them. Germline assignment: CDR1 SEHNR and CDR2 FQNEAQ (reference sequence). The DNA of the CDR3 is TGTGCCAGCAGCTTAGGAACGGAGTCGCTTGGCTCCTACGAGCAGTACTTC. This gives the protein CASSLGTESLGSYEQYF.

This clone was observed once. This chain joins TRBV7-2 and TRBJ2-7, with TRBD2 matching over 7 bases. V was pared by 7 bases and J by 4 bases, with 7 bases of the junction left unmatched. Germline V gives CDR1 SGHTA, CDR2 FQGNSA. This CDR3 spans 13 amino acids. CDR3 protein: CASNEGGSYEQYF. In nucleotides, the CDR3 is TGTGCCAGCAATGAGGGAGGGTCGTACGAGCAGTACTTC.

The rearrangement joins TRBV12-3 or TRBV12-4 to TRBJ1-2; a possible D gene is TRBD1 (5 bases). There are 12 residues in the CDR3. Trimming left V 7 bases short and J 8 bases short, with 14 bases between. The CDR3 nucleotides are TGTGCCAGCACCTGGGGGGTGGGAGGCTACACCTTC. It codes for CASTWGVGGYTF.

The chain carries TRBV9 and TRBJ2-1; D perhaps matches TRBD2 (5 bases). The CDR3 is made up of 14 amino acids. Deletions cut 2 bases from V and 6 bases from J, with 12 bases between. Germline lookup yields CDR1 SGDLS and CDR2 YYNGEE. CDR3: CASSVSGKGNEQFF. DNA for the CDR3: TGTGCCAGCAGCGTTTCGGGGAAGGGCAATGAGCAGTTCTTC. The complete variable domain, with remaining parts taken from reference TRBV9 and TRBJ2-1, reads DSGVTQTPKHLITATGQRVTLRCSPRSGDLSVYWYQQSLDQGLQFLIQYYNGEERAKGNILERFSAQQFPDLHSELNLSSLELGDSALYFCASSVSGKGNEQFFGPGTRLTVL.

The chain couples TRBV18 to TRBJ1-1, with a tentative D call TRBD1 (5 bases). The CDR3 covers 14 residues. The germline V gene has CDR1 KGHSH and CDR2 LQKENI. The V end lost 1 base, the J end lost 6 bases, and 12 bases lay between the germline ends. CDR3 DNA sequence: TGTGCCAGCTCACCACGTCCGGGGGACCCTGAAGCTTTCTTT. This codes for CASSPRPGDPEAFF.

CDR3: CASSLASDGYTF. DNA for the CDR3: TGTGCCAGCAGCTTAGCTTCGGATGGCTACACCTTC. This chain connects TRBV13 to TRBJ1-2; D remains ambiguous. The CDR3 extends over 12 amino acids. V was cut by 1 base and J by 6 bases, with 6 bases left in between. CDR1 and CDR2 from the germline V gene are PRHDT and FYEKMQ (reference sequence). The whole variable domain, filled in from reference TRBV13 and TRBJ1-2, reads AAGVIQSPRHLIKEKRETATLKCYPIPRHDTVYWYQQGPGQDPQFLISFYEKMQSDKGSIPDRFSAQQFSDYHSELNMSSLELGDSALYFCASSLASDGYTFGSGTRLTVV.

The rearrangement links TRBV30 to TRBJ2-5; maybe TRBD1 (5 bases). Germline values: CDR1 GTSNPN, CDR2 SVGIG (reference sequence). Trimming pared 3 bases from V and 4 bases from J, leaving 18 bases between. The CDR3 has 15 residues. CDR3 bases: TGTGCCTGGAGGCGTCAGGGTAACGCTATAGAGACCCAGTACTTC. Translated: CAWRRQGNAIETQYF.

The chain is built from TRBV10-3 and TRBJ1-1; perhaps TRBD1 as D (6 bases). The length of the CDR3 is 14 residues. V lost 4 bases, J lost 2 bases, and 11 bases lay in between. CDR1 and CDR2 from the germline V gene are ENHRY and SYGVKD. CDR3 DNA sequence: TGTGCCATCAGTGGGACAGCTACAAACACTGAAGCTTTCTTT. Residues: CAISGTATNTEAFF.

The V gene is TRBV20-1, the J gene TRBJ1-3; D gene uncertain. V gave up 3 bases and J gave up 1 base, with 13 bases separating them. This CDR3 comprises 15 residues. The germline V gene has CDR1 DFQATT and CDR2 SNEGSKA (reference sequence). The CDR3: CSASRGLFSGNTIYF. The CDR3 DNA sequence: TGCAGTGCTAGTCGGGGATTATTTTCTGGAAACACCATATATTTT.

V usage is TRBV5-1 and J usage is TRBJ1-6; D is ambiguous. CDR1 and CDR2 (germline): SGHRS, YFSETQ. CDR3 length equals 16 residues. V lost 0 bases, J lost 5 bases, and 12 bases lay in between. The CDR3: CASSLEVTLNNSPLHF. CDR3 bases: TGCGCCAGCAGCTTGGAGGTGACATTAAATAATTCACCCCTCCACTTT.

V gene TRBV12-3 or TRBV12-4 combines with J gene TRBJ1-5, with D perhaps TRBD1 (5 bases). V shed 0 bases and J shed 13 bases, with 10 bases lying between them. The CDR3 is 12 amino acids. CDR3: CASSLADIQQHF. The CDR3 bases are TGTGCCAGCAGTTTAGCGGACATCCAGCAGCATTTT.